Detailed here is one T cell receptor beta chain. These data are taken from a study of T cells in tumors after PD-1 blockade. Study-wide context: No patient had prior checkpoint blockade, systemic immunosuppression, or radiotherapy within 4 weeks. Peripheral blood samples averaged around 40,000 unique clonotypes and about 120,000 templates. Either cemiplimab 350 mg every 2 weeks or pembrolizumab 200 mg every 3 weeks was given.

Germline lookup yields CDR1 SGHRS and CDR2 YFSETQ. V dropped 4 bases and J dropped 6; count of bases not matched to a gene: 3. The CDR3 is 14 amino acids. The protocol was immunoSEQ multiplex PCR, while the TCRdb copy is restricted to in-frame clones and leaves out a portion. The sample carries some 66,000 clones, about 74% recorded once. The V gene is TRBV5-1, the J gene TRBJ1-4, with TRBD1 identical over 10 bases. The sequenced sample was PBMCs, obtained after anti-PD-1 treatment. The receptor comes from a human donor with basal cell carcinoma. The CDR3 DNA sequence: TGCGCCAGCAGCCCCGGGACAGGGGATGAAAAACTGTTTTTT. Its translation is CASSPGTGDEKLFF.